Presented here are 17 T cell receptor beta chains from one specimen sequenced in a study of blood T cell repertoires in COVID-19. Sequenced by immunoSEQ multiplex PCR; TCRdb stores in-frame clones only, minus some. The top ten hold about 2.5% of the sample, which has some 220,000 clones, roughly 85% seen once. Material for sequencing was peripheral blood. These receptors all stem from a woman aged 70-85 years with COVID-19, enrolled during active disease.

The V and J genes are TRBV6-2 or TRBV6-3 and TRBJ2-7; the match to TRBD2 covers 14 bases. V lost 5 bases, J lost 4 bases, and 4 bases stayed unmatched. This CDR3 has 15 amino acids. Germline V CDR1 and CDR2: MNHEY, SVGEGT. Here the CDR3 DNA reads TGTGCCAGCAGTAGGACTAGCGGGAGGTTGTACGAGCAGTACTTC. Its protein is CASSRTSGRLYEQYF.

The rearrangement joins TRBV7-2 to TRBJ2-7, with TRBD2 identical over 8 bases. The V gene end was trimmed by 5 bases and the J gene end by 0 bases; junction bases not matched to a gene: 12. Germline V CDR1 and CDR2: SGHTA, FQGNSA. This CDR3 is built from 17 residues. The CDR3 bases are TGTGCCAGCAGCCCGGGGGGGGCTAGACCTAGCTCCTACGAGCAGTACTTC. It specifies CASSPGGARPSSYEQYF.

This clone was recorded once. The chain uses TRBV6-5 and TRBJ1-3; D is unresolved. Trimming shortened V by 0 bases and J by 0 bases, and 6 bases separated the two germline ends. Looked up from germline, CDR1 is MNHEY and CDR2 is SVGAGI. The CDR3 loop spans 15 amino acids. CDR3 DNA sequence: TGTGCCAGCAGTTACTCGCGGAACTCTGGAAACACCATATATTTT. As protein: CASSYSRNSGNTIYF.

V is TRBV7-8 and J is TRBJ1-2; D is perhaps TRBD1 (6 bases). The CDR3 has 14 amino acids. V was cut by 3 bases and J by 5 bases, with 13 bases left in between. The germline V gene has CDR1 SGHVS and CDR2 FQNEAQ. CDR3 residues: CASSFLLGQYGYTF. The CDR3, as DNA: TGTGCCAGCAGCTTTCTCCTCGGACAGTATGGCTACACCTTC.

The V gene is TRBV6-6, the J gene TRBJ2-7; a weak D match, TRBD2 (8 bases). Germline assignment: CDR1 MNHNY and CDR2 SVGAGI (reference sequence). The V and J ends lost 5 bases and 6 bases respectively, with 20 bases between them. The length of the CDR3 is 15 residues. The CDR3: CASSAPGRGRVEQYF. CDR3 sequence (DNA): TGTGCCAGCAGTGCCCCCGGGAGGGGGCGCGTCGAGCAGTACTTC.

The rearrangement links TRBV18 to TRBJ1-2; weak D call: TRBD1 (6 bases). V shed 0 bases and J shed 6 bases, with 11 bases lying between them. The CDR3 loop spans 14 amino acids. Germline CDR1 reads KGHSH; CDR2 reads LQKENI. CDR3 sequence: CASSPPGGRDGYTF. CDR3 nucleotides: TGTGCCAGCTCACCACCCGGGGGGCGCGATGGCTACACCTTC.

The chain links TRBV25-1 to TRBJ1-3, with D unresolved. In germline, CDR1 is MGHDK, CDR2 SYGVNS. This CDR3 spans 16 amino acids. V was shortened by 3 bases and J by 0 bases, with 12 bases between the two germline ends. The CDR3 nucleotides are TGTGCCAGCAGTGATAGTTATGCAGGCTCTGGAAACACCATATATTTT. This sequence encodes CASSDSYAGSGNTIYF. Full variable domain (remainder filled in from reference TRBV25-1 and TRBJ1-3): EADIYQTPRYLVIGTGKKITLECSQTMGHDKMYWYQQDPGMELHLIHYSYGVNSTEKGDLSSESTVSRIRTEHFPLTLESARPSHTSQYLCASSDSYAGSGNTIYFGEGSWLTVV.

This clone was picked up one time. The V call is TRBV27, the J call TRBJ2-1, with TRBD2 matching 11 bases. J lost 4 bases, V lost 4 bases, and 6 bases had no gene match. This CDR3 comprises 16 residues. Germline V lookup: CDR1 MNHEY, CDR2 SMNVEV (reference sequence). Here the CDR3 DNA reads TGTGCCAGCAGTTATCGTCTAGCGGGGGGTTACAATGAGCAGTTCTTC. This sequence encodes CASSYRLAGGYNEQFF.

This sequence joins TRBV10-3 and TRBJ2-1; 13 bases line up with TRBD2. The CDR3 runs 19 residues. After removal of 4 bases from V and 1 base from J, the junction contained 10 bases not matched to a gene. Germline V gene data show CDR1 as ENHRY and CDR2 as SYGVKD. This CDR3 reads CAISVTGLAGKSSYNEQFF. In nucleotides, the CDR3 is TGTGCCATCAGTGTAACGGGACTAGCGGGGAAGTCATCCTACAATGAGCAGTTCTTC.

The chain employs TRBV4-1 and TRBJ1-1, with D possibly TRBD1 on 5 matching bases. With 0 bases removed from V and 4 bases from J, the gap between germline ends came to 12 bases. This CDR3 has 15 amino acids. CDR1 is MGHRA, CDR2 YSYEKL, per germline. In DNA form, the CDR3 reads TGCGCCAGCAGCCAAGACAGGGCCTTGGGCACTGAAGCTTTCTTT. This codes for CASSQDRALGTEAFF.

The V gene is TRBV11-2, the J gene TRBJ2-5, with TRBD1 matching over 7 bases. V dropped 4 bases and J dropped 2; count of bases not matched to a gene: 4. Germline lookup yields CDR1 SGHAT and CDR2 FQNNGV. This CDR3 has 14 residues. CDR3 residues: CASSSRTGQETQYF. Written as DNA, the CDR3 is TGTGCCAGCAGCTCCCGGACAGGTCAAGAGACCCAGTACTTC.

The chain couples TRBV4-3 to TRBJ1-2; D might be TRBD1 (6 bases). V lost 0 bases and J lost 8, with 13 bases in between. The V gene's germline CDR1 is LGHNA and CDR2 YSLEER. The CDR3 consists of 14 residues. Written as DNA, the CDR3 is TGCGCCAGCAGCCAAGACCACAGGGTCGGGGGCTACACCTTC. The encoded protein is CASSQDHRVGGYTF.

The chain employs TRBV2 and TRBJ2-7, with a tentative D call TRBD1 (6 bases). V lost 3 bases, J lost 4 bases, and 13 bases lay in between. The CDR3 is 14 amino acids. Germline CDR1 SNHLY, CDR2 FYNNEI. In DNA form, the CDR3 reads TGTGCCAGCAGTGATCCGGTAGGGACATACGAGCAGTACTTC. Encoded protein: CASSDPVGTYEQYF.

The CDR3 region has the DNA TGTGCCAGTATGTTGACAGGGATGGGCACTGAAGCTTTCTTT. It encodes CASMLTGMGTEAFF. The chain is built from TRBV19 and TRBJ1-1; TRBD1 agrees at 7 bases. The germline CDR1 and CDR2 sequences are LNHDA and SQIVND (reference sequence). The CDR3 is 14 amino acids. V lost 7 bases to trimming and J lost 4 bases; unmatched junction nucleotides: 9.

This clone has a handful of counts. The chain is built from TRBV12-5 and TRBJ1-2; D possibly corresponds to TRBD1 (5 bases). CDR3 length: 14 amino acids. Trimming removed 0 bases at V and 7 bases at J, with 12 bases between. Germline CDR1 is LGHNT and CDR2 is FRNRAP. The CDR3 loop is CASGLVPQGIGYTF. DNA of the CDR3: TGTGCTAGTGGTTTGGTACCCCAGGGCATTGGCTACACCTTC.

The chain uses TRBV4-2 and TRBJ1-1; D might be TRBD1 (6 bases). The V and J ends lost 4 bases and 3 bases respectively, with 24 bases between them. Germline V gives CDR1 LGHNA, CDR2 YNFKEQ. The CDR3 sequence is 18 residues long. CDR3 residues: CASSPNTSPGVRDTEAFF. DNA of the CDR3: TGTGCCAGCAGCCCAAATACTTCCCCAGGGGTTAGAGACACTGAAGCTTTCTTT.

The chain has TRBV6-2 or TRBV6-3 and TRBJ2-1; D is perhaps TRBD1 (5 bases). V lost 2 bases and J lost 0, with 17 bases in between. The length of the CDR3 is 18 residues. From germline, CDR1 is MNHEY and CDR2 SVGEGT. CDR3: CASSYTRVTGGSYNEQFF. The CDR3 DNA follows: TGTGCCAGCAGTTACACTCGCGTAACAGGCGGCTCCTACAATGAGCAGTTCTTC.